These T cell receptor beta chains were read from a single sample in a study of technical replicates of blood from a few donors. TCRdb's table, derived via immunoSEQ multiplex PCR, lists solely in-frame clones and lacks some. This sample has 60,000 to 85,000 clones, with around 96% found just once. The sample taken for sequencing was T cells isolated from PBMCs. The receptors here all came from a human donor in good health. Both conserved end residues are part of each CDR3. A D gene is named only where the DNA matches it firmly. A clone size is listed for some rows: how often the clone was seen (once, few, many), or a class if it is expanded.

j_gene: TRBJ1-3; d_gene: -; abundance: -; v_gene: TRBV19; CDR3nt: TGTGCCAGTAGTAGAGGAGTCGGTGGGGGCGCCTTCTCTGGAAACACCATATATTTT; CDR3aa: CASSRGVGGGAFSGNTIYF
j_gene: TRBJ1-1; d_gene: -; abundance: once; v_gene: TRBV11-2; CDR3nt: TGTGCCAGCAGTGAGGGATCGAACACTGAAGCTTTCTTT; CDR3aa: CASSEGSNTEAFF
j_gene: TRBJ1-2; d_gene: -; abundance: once; v_gene: TRBV28; CDR3nt: TGTGCCAGCAGTCCCCAGGTCTTTAACTATGGCTACACCTTC; CDR3aa: CASSPQVFNYGYTF
j_gene: TRBJ2-2; d_gene: -; abundance: once; v_gene: TRBV9; CDR3nt: TGTGCCAGCAGCGTGCGTGCAGGGGAGCTGTTTTTT; CDR3aa: CASSVRAGELFF
j_gene: TRBJ2-1; d_gene: TRBD1; abundance: once; v_gene: TRBV4-3; CDR3nt: TGCGCCAGCAGCCAGAGTGGGACAGTACAACACAATGAGCAGTTCTTC; CDR3aa: CASSQSGTVQHNEQFF
j_gene: TRBJ1-1; d_gene: -; abundance: -; v_gene: TRBV5-4; CDR3nt: TGTGCCAGCAGCGTGGACACGAACACTGAAGCTTTCTTT; CDR3aa: CASSVDTNTEAFF
j_gene: TRBJ1-2; d_gene: -; abundance: -; v_gene: TRBV29-1; CDR3nt: TGCAGCGCCGAAGTCCCGGGACATAATAACTATGGCTACACCTTC; CDR3aa: CSAEVPGHNNYGYTF
j_gene: TRBJ2-7; d_gene: TRBD2; abundance: -; v_gene: TRBV9; CDR3nt: TGTGCCAGCAGCCCGGGACTAGCGGGGAGCTCCTACGAGCAGTACTTC; CDR3aa: CASSPGLAGSSYEQYF
j_gene: TRBJ1-5; d_gene: -; abundance: -; v_gene: TRBV19; CDR3nt: TGTGCCAGTACCATCACAGGGTATCAGCCCCAGCATTTT; CDR3aa: CASTITGYQPQHF
j_gene: TRBJ2-7; d_gene: TRBD1; abundance: -; v_gene: TRBV19; CDR3nt: TGTGCCAGTAGTAATCTGGGACAGCCCTACGAGCAGTACTTC; CDR3aa: CASSNLGQPYEQYF
j_gene: TRBJ1-1; d_gene: -; abundance: -; v_gene: TRBV7-8; CDR3nt: TGTGCCAGCAGCTCCTCAGGCGGGGACACTGAAGCTTTCTTT; CDR3aa: CASSSSGGDTEAFF
j_gene: TRBJ2-3; d_gene: -; abundance: once; v_gene: TRBV6-1; CDR3nt: TGTGCCAGCAGTGAATTTGTCGGGTGGGATACGCAGTATTTT; CDR3aa: CASSEFVGWDTQYF
j_gene: TRBJ2-7; d_gene: TRBD2; abundance: -; v_gene: TRBV18; CDR3nt: TGTGCCAGCTCACCCCTGACTAGCCTTAGCTCCTACGAGCAGTACTTC; CDR3aa: CASSPLTSLSSYEQYF
j_gene: TRBJ2-1; d_gene: -; abundance: once; v_gene: TRBV6-1; CDR3nt: TGTGCCAGCAGTGAAGCTAGTTCCTACAATGAGCAGTTCTTC; CDR3aa: CASSEASSYNEQFF
j_gene: TRBJ2-1; d_gene: TRBD1; abundance: -; v_gene: TRBV29-1; CDR3nt: TGCAGCGCGGGGACAGGGGCGAATGAGCAGTTCTTC; CDR3aa: CSAGTGANEQFF
j_gene: TRBJ1-2; d_gene: -; abundance: -; v_gene: TRBV29-1; CDR3nt: TGCAGCGTTGACACAGGAGCTAACTATGGCTACACCTTC; CDR3aa: CSVDTGANYGYTF
j_gene: TRBJ1-2; d_gene: -; abundance: -; v_gene: TRBV14; CDR3nt: TGTGCCAGCAGCCAAGCGGTGAATCCGGGGTACTATGGCTACACCTTC; CDR3aa: CASSQAVNPGYYGYTF
j_gene: TRBJ1-5; d_gene: -; abundance: -; v_gene: TRBV2; CDR3nt: TGTGCCAGCCGTAAGGGAGTCCTGAGCAATCAGCCCCAGCATTTT; CDR3aa: CASRKGVLSNQPQHF